The present entry profiles one T cell receptor beta chain with its context. The target antigen is unknown. Via MiXCR, TCRdb re-called the 5' RACE reads, giving one row per CDR3 protein. Among 700,000 or so distinct CDR3 sequences, around 17% were seen once, and the ten largest hold 19%. These data belong to a study of CD8 T cells in ankylosing spondylitis. Study-wide findings and caveats: In ankylosing spondylitis blood, a motif of seven to nine highly homologous TCR beta variants appeared characteristic. Reactive arthritis synovial fluid and blood previously showed some of these motif variants.

Trimming at V came to 1 base and at J to 4 bases, leaving 4 bases not matched to a gene. Germline lookup yields CDR1 MNHEY and CDR2 SMNVEV (reference sequence). The CDR3 sequence is 15 residues long. The chain uses TRBV27 and TRBJ2-3; 8 bases are shared with TRBD2. The sample taken for sequencing was blood, either unsorted or a sorted T cell fraction (not recorded which). The receptor was derived from a male donor with ankylosing spondylitis. CDR3 protein: CASSLLTGGADTQYF. CDR3 sequence (DNA): TGTGCCAGCAGTTTATTAACGGGAGGGGCAGATACGCAGTATTTT.